These T cell receptor beta chains were read from a single sample in a study of blood T cell repertoires in COVID-19. This table comes from immunoSEQ multiplex PCR, and its TCRdb copy is limited to in-frame clones, with some not included. Among 200,000 to 250,000 clones listed, approximately 90% were seen once. The specimen was peripheral blood. The receptors here all came from a man between 60 and 70 years old with COVID-19, enrolled during active disease. The CDR3 runs from the conserved cysteine through the conserved F or W. Each record gives: D gene, V gene, J gene, clone size, CDR3 DNA, CDR3 protein. A D gene is named only where the DNA matches it firmly. Not every row has a clone size; where given, it reads once, few, many or a size class.

d_call: -; v_call: TRBV25-1; j_call: TRBJ1-1; clone_size: -; cdr3_nt: TGTGCCAGCAGTGTCTACACTGAAGCTTTCTTT; cdr3_aa: CASSVYTEAFF
d_call: TRBD2; v_call: TRBV7-9; j_call: TRBJ2-7; clone_size: once; cdr3_nt: TGTGCCAGCAGCCCAGACGGGACTAACCGCTACGAGCAGTACTTC; cdr3_aa: CASSPDGTNRYEQYF
d_call: TRBD2; v_call: TRBV11-3; j_call: TRBJ2-2; clone_size: once; cdr3_nt: TGTGCCAGCAGCTCACCGGGACTAGCGGGGACCGGGGAGCTGTTTTTT; cdr3_aa: CASSSPGLAGTGELFF
d_call: -; v_call: TRBV7-3; j_call: TRBJ2-3; clone_size: once; cdr3_nt: TGTGCCAGCAGCCTATTTACGGGTTCTAGCACAGATACGCAGTATTTT; cdr3_aa: CASSLFTGSSTDTQYF
d_call: -; v_call: TRBV10-3; j_call: TRBJ1-5; clone_size: -; cdr3_nt: TGTGCCATCAGTGCCTTAGACCAGGGAAATCAGCCCCAGCATTTT; cdr3_aa: CAISALDQGNQPQHF
d_call: -; v_call: TRBV13; j_call: TRBJ1-2; clone_size: -; cdr3_nt: TGTGCCAGCAGCATGGGGGGAGCTAACTATGGCTACACCTTC; cdr3_aa: CASSMGGANYGYTF
d_call: TRBD2; v_call: TRBV10-3; j_call: TRBJ2-7; clone_size: -; cdr3_nt: TGTGCCATCAGTGGATCGGGGGGAATATACGAGCAGTACTTC; cdr3_aa: CAISGSGGIYEQYF
d_call: TRBD1; v_call: TRBV10-2; j_call: TRBJ1-1; clone_size: -; cdr3_nt: TGCGCCAGCAGCGGGGCAGGGGGCGTTCAAACTGAAGCTTTCTTT; cdr3_aa: CASSGAGGVQTEAFF
d_call: -; v_call: TRBV5-6; j_call: TRBJ2-7; clone_size: -; cdr3_nt: TGTGCCAGCGGGAGAGGAACAGGGTCCTACGAGCAGTACTTC; cdr3_aa: CASGRGTGSYEQYF
d_call: -; v_call: TRBV7-9; j_call: TRBJ1-6; clone_size: -; cdr3_nt: TGTGCCAGCAGCTCCGGACAGTCCTATAATTCACCCCTCCACTTT; cdr3_aa: CASSSGQSYNSPLHF
d_call: -; v_call: TRBV2; j_call: TRBJ1-5; clone_size: once; cdr3_nt: TGTGCCAGCGGGCAATCTAGCAATCAGCCCCAGCATTTT; cdr3_aa: CASGQSSNQPQHF
d_call: TRBD2; v_call: TRBV5-1; j_call: TRBJ2-5; clone_size: once; cdr3_nt: TGCGCCAGCAGCTTTGGGGCTAGCGGGTTTCAAGAGACCCAGTACTTC; cdr3_aa: CASSFGASGFQETQYF
d_call: -; v_call: TRBV18; j_call: TRBJ1-5; clone_size: few; cdr3_nt: TGTGCCAGCTCACCACCTTCGGGGGTTTCGGGCAATCAGCCCCAGCATTTT; cdr3_aa: CASSPPSGVSGNQPQHF
d_call: -; v_call: TRBV20-1; j_call: TRBJ2-7; clone_size: -; cdr3_nt: TGCAGTGCTAGTACTATGTCCTACGAGCAGTACTTC; cdr3_aa: CSASTMSYEQYF
d_call: TRBD2; v_call: TRBV28; j_call: TRBJ2-1; clone_size: -; cdr3_nt: TGTGCCAGCAGGCCTACCGGGACTAGCCTCTACAATGAGCAGTTCTTC; cdr3_aa: CASRPTGTSLYNEQFF
d_call: TRBD2; v_call: TRBV6-7; j_call: TRBJ2-2; clone_size: -; cdr3_nt: TGTGCCAGCACCCAATCCGGGACTAGCGGGGCGCACACCGGGGAGCTGTTTTTT; cdr3_aa: CASTQSGTSGAHTGELFF
d_call: TRBD1; v_call: TRBV30; j_call: TRBJ2-7; clone_size: -; cdr3_nt: TGTGCCTGGATCCCCGGACAGGGGGGAAAGCAGTACTTC; cdr3_aa: CAWIPGQGGKQYF
d_call: -; v_call: TRBV19; j_call: TRBJ1-4; clone_size: -; cdr3_nt: TGTGCCAGTAGTCCGGGGGGGACCCTAAGGGAAAAACTGTTTTTT; cdr3_aa: CASSPGGTLREKLFF
d_call: -; v_call: TRBV12-3/TRBV12-4; j_call: TRBJ1-1; clone_size: -; cdr3_nt: TGTGCCAGCAGCCGTCCCTATACTCCGGCTTTCTTT; cdr3_aa: CASSRPYTPAFF
d_call: -; v_call: TRBV11-3; j_call: TRBJ2-7; clone_size: -; cdr3_nt: TGTGCCAGCAGCTTAGATAGCCAGGGCGTCGACGAGCAGTACTTC; cdr3_aa: CASSLDSQGVDEQYF
d_call: -; v_call: TRBV18; j_call: TRBJ1-5; clone_size: -; cdr3_nt: TGTGCCAGCTCACCAAGGGGGGGTGGGAGCAATCAGCCCCAGCATTTT; cdr3_aa: CASSPRGGGSNQPQHF
d_call: -; v_call: TRBV11-3; j_call: TRBJ2-2; clone_size: -; cdr3_nt: TGTGCCAGCAGCCAAGCAACCACCGGGGAGCTGTTTTTT; cdr3_aa: CASSQATTGELFF
d_call: TRBD2; v_call: TRBV7-2; j_call: TRBJ2-7; clone_size: once; cdr3_nt: TGTGCCAGCAGCCCCGGACTAGCGGGAGTGGCGCAGTACTTC; cdr3_aa: CASSPGLAGVAQYF
d_call: TRBD1; v_call: TRBV28; j_call: TRBJ1-2; clone_size: -; cdr3_nt: TGTGCCAGCAGTCCCTGGGACAGGGGATTGCTTGGCTACACCTTC; cdr3_aa: CASSPWDRGLLGYTF
d_call: -; v_call: TRBV12-3/TRBV12-4; j_call: TRBJ1-5; clone_size: -; cdr3_nt: TGTGCCAGCAGTTTAAGGGGGATTCAGCCCCAGCATTTT; cdr3_aa: CASSLRGIQPQHF
d_call: -; v_call: TRBV19; j_call: TRBJ2-5; clone_size: -; cdr3_nt: TGTGCCAGTAGTATCCGCGTACGAGAGACCCAGTACTTC; cdr3_aa: CASSIRVRETQYF
d_call: TRBD2; v_call: TRBV27; j_call: TRBJ2-3; clone_size: -; cdr3_nt: TGTGCCAGCAGCGGACTAGCGGGACCAACAGATACGCAGTATTTT; cdr3_aa: CASSGLAGPTDTQYF
d_call: -; v_call: TRBV28; j_call: TRBJ2-7; clone_size: -; cdr3_nt: TGTGCCAGCAGTTTAGGCCAGGGAGGATTTTACGAGCAGTACTTC; cdr3_aa: CASSLGQGGFYEQYF
d_call: -; v_call: TRBV9; j_call: TRBJ2-1; clone_size: -; cdr3_nt: TGTGCCAGCAGCCTCAGGGGGGAGCCCTACAATGAGCAGTTCTTC; cdr3_aa: CASSLRGEPYNEQFF